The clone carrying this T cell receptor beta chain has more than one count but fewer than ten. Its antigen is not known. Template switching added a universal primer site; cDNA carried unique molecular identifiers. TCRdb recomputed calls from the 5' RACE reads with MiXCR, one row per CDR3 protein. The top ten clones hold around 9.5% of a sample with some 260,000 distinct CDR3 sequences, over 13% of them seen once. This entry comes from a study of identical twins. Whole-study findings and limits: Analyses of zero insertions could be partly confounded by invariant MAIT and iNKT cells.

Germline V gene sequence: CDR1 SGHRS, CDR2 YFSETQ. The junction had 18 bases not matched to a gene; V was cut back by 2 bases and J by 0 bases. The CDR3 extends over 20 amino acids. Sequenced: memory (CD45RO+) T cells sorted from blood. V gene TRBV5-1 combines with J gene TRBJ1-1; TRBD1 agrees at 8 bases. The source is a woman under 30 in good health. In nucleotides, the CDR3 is TGCGCCAGCAGCTTACGACAGGGGATAGCCTACGGGGGGGTGAACACTGAAGCTTTCTTT. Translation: CASSLRQGIAYGGVNTEAFF. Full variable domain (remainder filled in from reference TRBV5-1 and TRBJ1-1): KAGVTQTPRYLIKTRGQQVTLSCSPISGHRSVSWYQQTPGQGLQFLFEYFSETQRNKGNFPGRFSGRQFSNSRSEMNVSTLELGDSALYLCASSLRQGIAYGGVNTEAFFGQGTRLTVV.